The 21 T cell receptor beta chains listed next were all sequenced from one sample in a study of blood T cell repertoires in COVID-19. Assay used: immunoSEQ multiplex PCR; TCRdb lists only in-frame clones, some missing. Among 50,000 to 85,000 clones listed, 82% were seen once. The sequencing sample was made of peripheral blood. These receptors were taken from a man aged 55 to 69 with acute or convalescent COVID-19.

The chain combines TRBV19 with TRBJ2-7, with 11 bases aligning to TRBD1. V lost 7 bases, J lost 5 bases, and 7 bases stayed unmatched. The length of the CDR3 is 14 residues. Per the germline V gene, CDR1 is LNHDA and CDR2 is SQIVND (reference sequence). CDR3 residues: CASTPGQGGHEQYF. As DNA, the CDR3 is TGTGCCAGTACCCCGGGACAGGGGGGACACGAGCAGTACTTC.

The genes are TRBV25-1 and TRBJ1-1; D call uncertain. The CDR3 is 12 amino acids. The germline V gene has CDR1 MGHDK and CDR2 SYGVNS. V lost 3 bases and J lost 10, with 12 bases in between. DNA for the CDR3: TGTGCCAGCAGTGATCAACTTGGGCGAGCTTTCTTT. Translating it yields CASSDQLGRAFF.

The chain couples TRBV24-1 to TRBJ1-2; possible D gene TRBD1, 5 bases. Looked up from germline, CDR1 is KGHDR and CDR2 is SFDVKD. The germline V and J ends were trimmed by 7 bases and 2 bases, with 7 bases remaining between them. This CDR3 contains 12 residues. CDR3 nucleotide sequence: TGTGCCACCAGCCCAGGGAACTATGGCTACACCTTC. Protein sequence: CATSPGNYGYTF.

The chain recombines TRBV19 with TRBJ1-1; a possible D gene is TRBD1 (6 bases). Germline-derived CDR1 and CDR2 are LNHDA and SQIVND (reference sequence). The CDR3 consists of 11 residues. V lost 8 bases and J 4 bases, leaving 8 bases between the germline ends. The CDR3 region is CASYRATEAFF. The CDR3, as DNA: TGTGCCAGTTACAGGGCCACTGAAGCTTTCTTT.

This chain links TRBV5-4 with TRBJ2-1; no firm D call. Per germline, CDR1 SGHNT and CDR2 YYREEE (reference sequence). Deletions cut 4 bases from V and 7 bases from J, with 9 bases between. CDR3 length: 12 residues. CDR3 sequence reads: CASSAPSNEQFF. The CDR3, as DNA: TGTGCCAGCAGCGCCCCTAGTAATGAGCAGTTCTTC.

CDR3 amino acids: CASSVSGGDNEQFF. The CDR3 nucleotides are TGTGCCAGCAGCGTTAGCGGGGGGGACAATGAGCAGTTCTTC. The J gene is TRBJ2-1, the V gene TRBV9; TRBD2 aligns across 11 bases. Germline V gives CDR1 SGDLS, CDR2 YYNGEE. The CDR3 runs 14 residues. The V segment lost 2 bases and the J segment 5 bases; nucleotides outside the gene matches: 0.

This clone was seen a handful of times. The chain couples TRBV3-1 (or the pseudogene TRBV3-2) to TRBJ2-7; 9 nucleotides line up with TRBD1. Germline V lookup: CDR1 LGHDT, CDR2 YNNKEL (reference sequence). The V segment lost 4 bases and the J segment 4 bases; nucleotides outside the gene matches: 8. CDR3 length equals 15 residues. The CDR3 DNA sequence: TGTGCCAGCAGCCCGACAGGGGGAGGTTTGTACGAGCAGTACTTC. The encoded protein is CASSPTGGGLYEQYF.

CDR3 nucleotides: TGTGCCTGGGCCGCAGGGAACACTGAAGCTTTCTTT. Amino acid sequence: CAWAAGNTEAFF. V gene TRBV30 combines with J gene TRBJ1-1; D is ambiguous. V was clipped by 5 bases and J by 1 base, with 8 bases between them. CDR1 is GTSNPN and CDR2 is SVGIG in the germline V gene (reference sequence). The CDR3 loop spans 12 amino acids.

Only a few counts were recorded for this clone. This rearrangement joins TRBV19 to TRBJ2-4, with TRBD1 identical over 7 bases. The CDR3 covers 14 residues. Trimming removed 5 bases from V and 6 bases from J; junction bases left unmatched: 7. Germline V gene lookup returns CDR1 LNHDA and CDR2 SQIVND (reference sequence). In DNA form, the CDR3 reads TGTGCCAGTAGTCTAGGCAGGGGGTTAAACATTCAGTACTTC. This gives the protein CASSLGRGLNIQYF.

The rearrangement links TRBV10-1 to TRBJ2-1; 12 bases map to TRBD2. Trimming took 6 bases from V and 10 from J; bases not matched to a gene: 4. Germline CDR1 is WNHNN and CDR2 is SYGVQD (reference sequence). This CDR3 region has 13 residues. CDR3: CASSLAGGHEQFF. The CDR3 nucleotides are TGCGCCAGCAGCCTAGCGGGGGGGCACGAGCAGTTCTTC.

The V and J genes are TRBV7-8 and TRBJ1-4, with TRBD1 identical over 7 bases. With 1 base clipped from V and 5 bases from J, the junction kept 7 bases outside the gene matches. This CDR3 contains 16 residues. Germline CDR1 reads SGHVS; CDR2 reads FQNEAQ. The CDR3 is CASSLGTGTVNEKLFF. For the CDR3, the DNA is TGTGCCAGCAGCTTAGGGACGGGGACAGTGAATGAAAAACTGTTTTTT.

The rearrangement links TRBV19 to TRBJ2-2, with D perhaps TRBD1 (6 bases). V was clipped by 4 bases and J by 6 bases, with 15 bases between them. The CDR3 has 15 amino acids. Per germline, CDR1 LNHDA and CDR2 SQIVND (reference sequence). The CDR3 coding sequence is TGTGCCAGTAGTAGGGACAATGGGGCCCCCGGGGAGCTGTTTTTT. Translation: CASSRDNGAPGELFF.

The CDR3 DNA follows: TGTGCCACCAGTGACCCCCTTTGGGGGGTTCCTGCGAACACCGGGGAGCTGTTTTTT. Translation gives CATSDPLWGVPANTGELFF. The rearrangement links TRBV24-1 to TRBJ2-2, with D perhaps matching TRBD2 (6 bases). The V and J ends lost 4 bases and 0 bases respectively, with 20 bases between them. Germline V gene lookup returns CDR1 KGHDR and CDR2 SFDVKD. This CDR3 is 19 amino acids long.

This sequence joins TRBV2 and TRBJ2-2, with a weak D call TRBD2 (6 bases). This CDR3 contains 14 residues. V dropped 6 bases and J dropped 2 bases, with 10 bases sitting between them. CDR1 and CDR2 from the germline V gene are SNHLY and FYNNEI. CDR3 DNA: TGTGCCAGCAGGGCGGGGTCCAACACCGGGGAGCTGTTTTTT. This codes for CASRAGSNTGELFF.

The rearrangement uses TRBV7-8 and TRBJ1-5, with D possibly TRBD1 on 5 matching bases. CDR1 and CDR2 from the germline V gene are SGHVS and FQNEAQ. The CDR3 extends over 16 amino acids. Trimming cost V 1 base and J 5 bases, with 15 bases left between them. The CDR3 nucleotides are TGTGCCAGCAGCTTAGGCGGGGCCGGGACTTATCAGCCCCAGCATTTT. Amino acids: CASSLGGAGTYQPQHF.

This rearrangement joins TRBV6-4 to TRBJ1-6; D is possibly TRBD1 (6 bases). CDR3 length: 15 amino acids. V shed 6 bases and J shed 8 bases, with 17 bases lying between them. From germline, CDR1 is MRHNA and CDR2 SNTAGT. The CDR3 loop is CASREVGGLDSPLHF. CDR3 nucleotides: TGTGCCAGCAGGGAGGTAGGGGGACTAGATTCACCCCTCCACTTT.

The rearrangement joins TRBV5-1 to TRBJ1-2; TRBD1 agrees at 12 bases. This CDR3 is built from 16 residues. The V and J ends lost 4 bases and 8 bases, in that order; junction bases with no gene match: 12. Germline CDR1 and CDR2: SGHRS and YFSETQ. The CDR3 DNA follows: TGCGCCAGCAGCCCGGGACAGGGGGCGCCTTTACAAGGCTACACCTTC. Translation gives CASSPGQGAPLQGYTF.

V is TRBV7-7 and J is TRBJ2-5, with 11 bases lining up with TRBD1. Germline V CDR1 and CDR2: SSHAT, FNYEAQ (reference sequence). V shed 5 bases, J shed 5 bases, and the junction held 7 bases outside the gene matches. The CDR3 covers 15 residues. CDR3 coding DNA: TGTGCCAGCAGCCTGAGGACAGGGGGCGCGGAGACCCAGTACTTC. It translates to CASSLRTGGAETQYF.

The CDR3 here is CASSLASYGYTF. The CDR3 DNA follows: TGTGCCAGCAGCTTAGCCAGCTATGGCTACACCTTC. The chain uses TRBV11-2 and TRBJ1-2; the D is unclear. Deletions cut 1 base from V and 4 bases from J, with 4 bases between. From germline, CDR1 is SGHAT and CDR2 FQNNGV. This CDR3 is 12 amino acids long.

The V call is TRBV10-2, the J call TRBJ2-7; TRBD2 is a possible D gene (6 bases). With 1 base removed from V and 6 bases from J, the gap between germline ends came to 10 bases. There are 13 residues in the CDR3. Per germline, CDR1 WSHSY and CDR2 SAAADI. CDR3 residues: CASSEFKRAEQYV. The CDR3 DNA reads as TGCGCCAGCAGTGAGTTTAAGCGGGCCGAGCAGTACGTC.

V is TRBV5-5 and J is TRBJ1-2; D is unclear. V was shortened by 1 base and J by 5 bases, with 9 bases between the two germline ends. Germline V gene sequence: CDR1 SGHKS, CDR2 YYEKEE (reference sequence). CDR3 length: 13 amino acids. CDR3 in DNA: TGTGCCAGCAGCTTGCTGGAGTCTTATGGCTACACCTTC. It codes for CASSLLESYGYTF.